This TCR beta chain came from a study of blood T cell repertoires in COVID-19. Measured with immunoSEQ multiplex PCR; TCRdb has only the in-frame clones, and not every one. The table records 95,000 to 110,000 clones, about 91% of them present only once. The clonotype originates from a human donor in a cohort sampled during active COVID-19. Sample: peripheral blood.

This chain's CDR3 is CASSEGASYGYTF. The CDR3 DNA reads TGCGCCAGCAGTGAGGGGGCCTCCTATGGCTACACCTTC. V gene TRBV5-1 combines with J gene TRBJ1-2; 7 bases map to TRBD1. The CDR3 runs to 13 residues. V trimming: 5 bases; J trimming: 4 bases; junction bases outside the gene matches: 5. From germline, CDR1 is SGHRS and CDR2 YFSETQ.